The rows below give T cell receptor beta chains drawn from one sample of a study of neoadjuvant anti-PD-1 for oral cavity cancer. Method: immunoSEQ multiplex PCR; TCRdb's copy keeps in-frame clones and lacks some. Seen here are more than 10,000 clones, roughly 60% observed once, and the top ten hold roughly an eighth. This specimen was tumor tissue, taken before nivolumab (anti-PD-1) treatment. The receptor set was obtained from a person aged 40 to 85 with oral cavity squamous cell carcinoma. The CDR3 runs from the conserved cysteine through the conserved F or W. A D gene is named only where the DNA matches it firmly. The size field is filled for only some rows; it gives once, few, many or a size class.

d_gene: .; len: 12; j_gene: TRBJ1-2; abundance: few; v_gene: TRBV25-1; CDR3aa: CASSGRVYGYTF; CDR3nt: TGTGCCAGCAGTGGCAGGGTCTATGGCTACACCTTC
d_gene: TRBD1; len: 15; j_gene: TRBJ2-1; abundance: .; v_gene: TRBV11-3; CDR3aa: CASSLGQGSYNEQFF; CDR3nt: TGTGCCAGCAGCTTAGGACAGGGAAGCTACAATGAGCAGTTCTTC
d_gene: .; len: 13; j_gene: TRBJ1-2; abundance: .; v_gene: TRBV28; CDR3aa: CASSFGKSYGYTF; CDR3nt: TGTGCCAGCAGTTTCGGGAAATCCTATGGCTACACCTTC
d_gene: TRBD1; len: 14; j_gene: TRBJ2-3; abundance: .; v_gene: TRBV18; CDR3aa: CASSHTGGVDTQYF; CDR3nt: TGTGCCAGCTCACACACAGGGGGCGTAGATACGCAGTATTTT
d_gene: TRBD1; len: 14; j_gene: TRBJ2-1; abundance: .; v_gene: TRBV28; CDR3aa: CASRLAGGYNEQFF; CDR3nt: TGTGCCAGCCGGTTGGCAGGGGGTTACAATGAGCAGTTCTTC
d_gene: .; len: 15; j_gene: TRBJ1-4; abundance: .; v_gene: TRBV21-1; CDR3aa: CASAQWGLGSEKLFF; CDR3nt: .
d_gene: .; len: 14; j_gene: TRBJ2-2; abundance: few; v_gene: TRBV2; CDR3aa: CASTGLANTGELFF; CDR3nt: TGTGCCAGCACAGGGTTGGCGAACACCGGGGAGCTGTTTTTT
d_gene: .; len: 16; j_gene: TRBJ1-1; abundance: large; v_gene: TRBV27; CDR3aa: CASSLGVSGLNTEAFF; CDR3nt: TGTGCCAGCAGCCTGGGGGTCTCTGGATTGAACACTGAAGCTTTCTTT
d_gene: .; len: 15; j_gene: TRBJ1-5; abundance: .; v_gene: TRBV5-6; CDR3aa: CASSLKGEGNQPQHF; CDR3nt: TGTGCCAGCAGCTTGAAGGGTGAAGGAAATCAGCCCCAGCATTTT
d_gene: TRBD2; len: 16; j_gene: TRBJ2-1; abundance: .; v_gene: TRBV6-6; CDR3aa: CASRSLSGGEIDEQFF; CDR3nt: TGTGCCAGCAGATCCCTTAGCGGGGGAGAGATAGATGAGCAGTTCTTC
d_gene: .; len: 14; j_gene: TRBJ1-5; abundance: .; v_gene: TRBV28; CDR3aa: CASSFRRGTQPQHF; CDR3nt: TGTGCCAGCAGTTTCCGACGGGGGACTCAGCCCCAGCATTTT